This T cell receptor (beta chain) appears in the sequencing data of a study of CD8+CD57+ T cells in acquired aplastic anemia. As for the study in general: CD4+ and CD8+ cells, once sorted, gave DNA averaging around 3.4 ug. The study, taken as a whole, reports: No significant difference in CD8+ Simpson's diversity was found between patients and controls. The number of CD8+ CDR3 sequences shared by patients and controls was roughly 31.

Genomic DNA templated the TCR beta VDJ and CDR3 profiling. TCRdb re-called the reads through MiXCR, storing one row per CDR3 protein. This sample has roughly 150,000 distinct CDR3 sequences, with about 48% found just once. Germline V gives CDR1 SGDLS, CDR2 YYNGEE. The CDR3 has 12 residues. Trimming left V 4 bases short and J 5 bases short, with 10 bases between. As for this clonotype: Antigen specificity is unknown.

V gene TRBV9 combines with J gene TRBJ2-7; D is unresolved. The sample comprised sorted CD4+, CD8+, or CD8+CD57+ T cells (not recorded which) from PBMCs. The sequence came from a human donor in good health. Here the CDR3 DNA reads TGTGCCAGCAGCCAAGATCGAGACGAGCAGTACTTC. Protein: CASSQDRDEQYF. Combining the CDR3 with reference TRBV9 and TRBJ2-7 gives the whole variable domain DSGVTQTPKHLITATGQRVTLRCSPRSGDLSVYWYQQSLDQGLQFLIQYYNGEERAKGNILERFSAQQFPDLHSELNLSSLELGDSALYFCASSQDRDEQYFGPGTRLTVT.